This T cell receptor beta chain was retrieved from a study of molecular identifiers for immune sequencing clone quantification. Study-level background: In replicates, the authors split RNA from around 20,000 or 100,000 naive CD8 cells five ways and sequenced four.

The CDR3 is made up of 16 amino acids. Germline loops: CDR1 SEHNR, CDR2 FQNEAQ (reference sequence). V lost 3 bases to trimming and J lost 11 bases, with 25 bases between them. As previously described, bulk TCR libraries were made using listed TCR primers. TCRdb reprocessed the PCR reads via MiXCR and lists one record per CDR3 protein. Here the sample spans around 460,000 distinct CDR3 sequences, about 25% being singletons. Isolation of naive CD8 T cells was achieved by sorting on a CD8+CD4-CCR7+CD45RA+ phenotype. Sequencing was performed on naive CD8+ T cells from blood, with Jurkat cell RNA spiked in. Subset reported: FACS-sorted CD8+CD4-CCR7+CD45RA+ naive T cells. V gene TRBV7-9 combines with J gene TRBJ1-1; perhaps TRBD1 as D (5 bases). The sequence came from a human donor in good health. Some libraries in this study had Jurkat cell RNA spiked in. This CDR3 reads CASSFPLREPSGAAFF. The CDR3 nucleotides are TGTGCCAGCAGCTTCCCCCTCAGGGAACCGAGCGGGGCGGCTTTCTTT. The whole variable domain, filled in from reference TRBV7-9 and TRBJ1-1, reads DTGVSQNPRHKITKRGQNVTFRCDPISEHNRLYWYRQTLGQGPEFLTYFQNEAQLEKSRLLSDRFSAERPKGSFSTLEIQRTEQGDSAMYLCASSFPLREPSGAAFFGQGTRLTVV.